This T cell receptor beta chain was captured in a study of CD8 T cells in ankylosing spondylitis. Study results and caveats: Blood from ankylosing spondylitis patients appeared to carry a characteristic roughly 8-variant TCR beta motif.

This clonotype occurred a few times. The target antigen is unknown. This may arise from a read error, as a much more abundant clone is one base away. The CDR3 has 13 residues. Germline V gene lookup returns CDR1 LGHNA and CDR2 YSLEER. TCRdb recomputed calls from the 5' RACE reads with MiXCR, one row per CDR3 protein. The data show under 250,000 distinct CDR3 sequences, with about 7% seen just once and approximately 15% held by the top ten. Source material: blood, either unsorted or a sorted T cell fraction (not recorded which). The sequence derives from a male donor with ankylosing spondylitis. The chain is built from TRBV4-3 and TRBJ1-2; D is ambiguous. DNA of the CDR3: TGCGCCAGCAGCCAATACAGATACTATGGCCACACCTTC. Encoded protein: CASSQYRYYGHTF.